The present TCR beta chain was sequenced within a study of CD8+CD57+ T cells in acquired aplastic anemia. Study summary: Yields of DNA that came from sorted CD4+ and CD8+ cells averaged about 3.3 ug. General study results and limits: Between patients and controls, around 30 CD8+ CDR3 sequences were found in common.

This clonotype was seen a handful of times. What it binds is unknown. The patients chosen for sequencing had shown expansion of CD8+CD57+ cells (detected by flow cytometry). Everyone among the patients had severe acquired aplastic anemia. Patients were therapy-naive when their blood was sampled. For CDR3 and TCR beta VDJ profiling, genomic DNA was the template used. TCRdb passed the reads through MiXCR, listing each CDR3 protein once. The table records roughly 500,000 distinct CDR3 sequences, about a third of them present only once. Sequencing was done on a sample of sorted CD4+, CD8+, or CD8+CD57+ T cells (not recorded which) from PBMCs. This TCR derives from a human donor with aplastic anemia.

CDR3 DNA sequence: TGCGCCAGCAGCACTCTCCCGGGACTAGAGCTCTACGAGCAGTACTTC. Translated: CASSTLPGLELYEQYF. This chain links TRBV5-1 with TRBJ2-7; 8 bases align to TRBD2. V shed 4 bases, J shed 3 bases, and the junction held 12 bases outside the gene matches. CDR3 size: 16 residues. CDR1 is SGHRS, CDR2 YFSETQ, per germline.